One and the same sample provided the 18 T cell receptor beta chains below, sequenced in a study of OX40 agonist ivuxolimab in advanced cancers. Profiled with immunoSEQ multiplex PCR; TCRdb holds only in-frame clones, not every one. The sample carries some 41,000 clones, 85% to 90% recorded once. Sequences were derived from CD4+ or CD8+ T cells sorted from blood, sampled in a trial of the OX40 agonist ivuxolimab. The receptors here all came from an adult with an advanced solid tumor such as melanoma, head and neck, liver or kidney cancer.

The chain links TRBV7-9 to TRBJ2-1, with 10 nucleotides matching TRBD2. With 4 bases clipped from V and 4 bases from J, the junction kept 10 bases outside the gene matches. CDR3 length: 17 residues. Germline loops: CDR1 SEHNR, CDR2 FQNEAQ (reference sequence). The CDR3, as DNA: TGTGCCAGCAGCTCCGAGGGTACTAGCGGGATGTACAATGAGCAGTTCTTC. This gives the protein CASSSEGTSGMYNEQFF. The full variable domain, completed using reference TRBV7-9 and TRBJ2-1, is DTGVSQNPRHKITKRGQNVTFRCDPISEHNRLYWYRQTLGQGPEFLTYFQNEAQLEKSRLLSDRFSAERPKGSFSTLEIQRTEQGDSAMYLCASSSEGTSGMYNEQFFGPGTRLTVL.

This chain joins TRBV28 and TRBJ1-6; no definite D call. Germline assignment: CDR1 MDHEN and CDR2 SYDVKM. Trimming pared 8 bases from V and 4 bases from J, leaving 15 bases between. The CDR3 has 15 amino acids. The CDR3 DNA follows: TGTGCCAGCGGATATCCCGCCGGGTATAATTCACCCCTCCACTTT. Protein sequence: CASGYPAGYNSPLHF.

The genes are TRBV18 and TRBJ2-7; TRBD2 agrees at 7 bases. J gave up 3 bases and V 3 bases, and 11 bases lay outside the gene matches. Looked up from germline, CDR1 is KGHSH and CDR2 is LQKENI. The CDR3 is 16 residues long. The CDR3 DNA sequence: TGTGCCAGCTCACCCCTGGGGGGGGTCGTATACTACGAGCAGTACTTC. Translating it yields CASSPLGGVVYYEQYF.

CDR3 protein: CASSDELAGIEREQFF. DNA of the CDR3: TGTGCCAGCAGTGATGAACTAGCGGGGATAGAACGGGAGCAGTTCTTC. The chain links TRBV2 to TRBJ2-1; TRBD2 aligns across 10 bases. CDR3 length equals 16 residues. CDR1 SNHLY and CDR2 FYNNEI come from the germline V gene. Trimming removed 3 bases from V and 10 bases from J; junction bases left unmatched: 12.

The chain carries TRBV28 and TRBJ2-7; a possible D gene is TRBD2 (5 bases). V lost 5 bases to trimming and J lost 3 bases, with 17 bases between them. This CDR3 region has 15 residues. Germline loops: CDR1 MDHEN, CDR2 SYDVKM. CDR3 nucleotide sequence: TGTGCCAGCAGTCCGAGCGGAACTGAATTCTACGAGCAGTACTTC. Translation: CASSPSGTEFYEQYF.

The chain is built from TRBV25-1 and TRBJ2-2; 9 bases map to TRBD1. Germline V gene sequence: CDR1 MGHDK, CDR2 SYGVNS. The V segment lost 5 bases and the J segment 1 base; nucleotides outside the gene matches: 8. The CDR3 consists of 17 residues. In DNA, the CDR3 is TGTGCCAGCAGTACCGTCCTGGGACAGGGGAACACCGGGGAGCTGTTTTTT. Protein sequence: CASSTVLGQGNTGELFF.

The V gene is TRBV30, the J gene TRBJ2-1; no reliable D call. This CDR3 region has 13 residues. Germline CDR1 reads GTSNPN; CDR2 reads SVGIG (reference sequence). V lost 0 bases and J 10 bases, leaving 13 bases between the germline ends. CDR3 bases: TGTGCCTGGAGTGTTTCTACCACTGTGGAGCAGTTCTTC. It codes for CAWSVSTTVEQFF.

V and J are TRBV28 and TRBJ2-4; 10 bases match TRBD2. Germline V CDR1 and CDR2: MDHEN, SYDVKM. With 11 bases clipped from V and 0 bases from J, the junction kept 19 bases outside the gene matches. CDR3 size: 19 residues. CDR3 DNA sequence: TGTGCCTCCGGGACCTCGGCTAGCGGGAGACATGTAGCCAAAAACATTCAGTACTTC. Residues: CASGTSASGRHVAKNIQYF.

The rearrangement links TRBV6-6 to TRBJ2-1; 9 bases agree with TRBD2. J was trimmed by 5 bases and V by 7 bases; bases with no gene match: 3. CDR1 and CDR2 from the germline V gene are MNHNY and SVGAGI (reference sequence). The CDR3 spans 13 residues. The CDR3 DNA is TGTGCCAGCACTAGCGGGAATAACAATGAGCAGTTCTTC. Translating gives CASTSGNNNEQFF.

This chain connects TRBV5-6 to TRBJ2-1; D assignment may be TRBD1 or TRBD2 (7 bases each). CDR1 and CDR2 from the germline V gene are SGHDT and YYEEEE. This CDR3 has 15 amino acids. Trimming took off 7 bases at V and 2 bases at J, with 16 bases between the two ends. The CDR3 here is CASGGDSLTYNEQFF. In nucleotides, the CDR3 is TGTGCCAGCGGGGGGGACAGCCTTACCTACAATGAGCAGTTCTTC.

The chain employs TRBV7-3 and TRBJ1-1; TRBD1 is a possible D gene (6 bases). This CDR3 region has 14 residues. Trimming cost V 2 bases and J 1 base, with 8 bases left between them. Germline CDR1 SGHTA, CDR2 FQGTGA. The CDR3 sequence: CASSLLGANTEAFF. CDR3 nucleotides: TGTGCCAGCAGCTTATTGGGGGCGAACACTGAAGCTTTCTTT.

The genes are TRBV4-1 and TRBJ2-2; 10 bases are a match to TRBD2. The CDR3 is 17 amino acids. Per germline, CDR1 MGHRA and CDR2 YSYEKL. V shed 0 bases and J 9 bases; nucleotides not matched to a gene: 10. CDR3 in DNA: TGCGCCAGCAGCCAAGAGCCTAGCGGGAGTATAGTCCGGGAGCTGTTTTTT. Amino acid sequence: CASSQEPSGSIVRELFF.

The chain is built from TRBV29-1 and TRBJ2-7; D assignment may be TRBD1 or TRBD2 (5 bases each). This CDR3 contains 12 residues. With 4 bases removed from V and 5 bases from J, the gap between germline ends came to 12 bases. Germline loops: CDR1 SQVTM, CDR2 ANQGSEA. The CDR3 is CSVAQGPNEQYF. CDR3 in DNA: TGCAGCGTTGCTCAGGGACCAAACGAGCAGTACTTC.

The gene calls are TRBV2 and TRBJ1-1; 7 nucleotides agree with TRBD1. The CDR3 length is 15 residues. V was pared by 6 bases and J by 7 bases, with 14 bases of the junction left unmatched. Looked up from germline, CDR1 is SNHLY and CDR2 is FYNNEI. CDR3 sequence reads: CASSGGGRARGEAFF. In DNA form, the CDR3 reads TGTGCCAGCAGCGGAGGGGGCAGGGCCCGAGGTGAAGCTTTCTTT.

The chain is built from TRBV11-2 and TRBJ2-1, with TRBD2 matching 8 bases. Germline loops: CDR1 SGHAT, CDR2 FQNNGV. With V trimmed by 5 bases and J by 9 bases, 3 bases remained unmatched. This CDR3 has 12 residues. The CDR3 sequence is CASSRTSGEQFF. CDR3 coding DNA: TGTGCCAGCAGCAGAACTAGCGGTGAGCAGTTCTTC.

This chain uses TRBV6-6 with TRBJ2-4, with 10 bases identical to TRBD1. V lost 5 bases, J lost 0 bases, and 4 bases stayed unmatched. This CDR3 spans 16 amino acids. CDR1 and CDR2 (germline): MNHNY, SVGAGI (reference sequence). The CDR3: CASSPRDRGAKNIQYF. Here the CDR3 DNA reads TGTGCCAGCAGTCCTCGGGACAGGGGAGCCAAAAACATTCAGTACTTC.

This chain joins TRBV28 and TRBJ2-7; D may correspond to TRBD1 or TRBD2 (5 bases each). Trimming cost V 7 bases and J 3 bases, with 16 bases left between them. Germline V gene data show CDR1 as MDHEN and CDR2 as SYDVKM. The CDR3 loop spans 14 amino acids. Here the CDR3 DNA reads TGTGCCAGCAAAGTTATCGGGACGAACTACGAGCAGTACTTC. It translates to CASKVIGTNYEQYF.

V is TRBV9 and J is TRBJ1-2, with D perhaps TRBD1 (5 bases). This CDR3 has 16 amino acids. Trimming cost V 0 bases and J 6 bases, with 18 bases left between them. CDR1 SGDLS and CDR2 YYNGEE come from the germline V gene. CDR3 DNA sequence: TGTGCCAGCAGCGTAGGGGTTGCTGGGACCCGAAATGGCTACACCTTC. It is translated as CASSVGVAGTRNGYTF.